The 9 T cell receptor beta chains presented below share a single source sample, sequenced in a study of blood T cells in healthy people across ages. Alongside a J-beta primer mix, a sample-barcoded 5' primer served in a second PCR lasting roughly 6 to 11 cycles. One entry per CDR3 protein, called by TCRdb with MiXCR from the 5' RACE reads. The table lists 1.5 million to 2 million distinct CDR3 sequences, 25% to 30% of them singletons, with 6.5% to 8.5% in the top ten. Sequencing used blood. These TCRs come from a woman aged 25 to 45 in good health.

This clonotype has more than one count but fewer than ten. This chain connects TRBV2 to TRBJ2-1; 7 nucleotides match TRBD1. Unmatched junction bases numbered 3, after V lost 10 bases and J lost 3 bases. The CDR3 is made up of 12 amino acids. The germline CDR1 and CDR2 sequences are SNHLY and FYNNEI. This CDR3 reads CANGQDYNEQFF. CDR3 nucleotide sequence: TGTGCCAACGGACAGGACTACAATGAGCAGTTCTTC.

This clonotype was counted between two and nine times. The CDR3 sequence: CASSVQGPVGGYTF. CDR3 in DNA: TGTGCCAGCAGCGTCCAGGGGCCGGTAGGTGGCTACACCTTC. The rearrangement links TRBV7-9 to TRBJ1-2, with D maybe TRBD1 (6 bases). This CDR3 comprises 14 residues. Trimming stripped 5 bases from V and 7 bases from J, with 17 bases between. CDR1 is SEHNR and CDR2 is FQNEAQ in the germline V gene (reference sequence).

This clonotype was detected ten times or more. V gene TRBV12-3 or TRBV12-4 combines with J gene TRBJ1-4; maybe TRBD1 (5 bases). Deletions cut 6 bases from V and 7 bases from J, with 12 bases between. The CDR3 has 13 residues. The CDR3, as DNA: TGTGCCAGCAGCCTAGAGGGGATTGAAAAACTGTTTTTT. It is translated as CASSLEGIEKLFF.

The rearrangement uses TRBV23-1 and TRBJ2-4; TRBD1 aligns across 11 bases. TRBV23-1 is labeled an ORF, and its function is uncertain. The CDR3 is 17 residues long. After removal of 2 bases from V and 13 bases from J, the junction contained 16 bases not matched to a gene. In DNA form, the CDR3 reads TGCGCCAGCAGTCAAGGGGGACAGGGGGTTTTCTACAATGAGCAGTACTTC. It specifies CASSQGGQGVFYNEQYF.

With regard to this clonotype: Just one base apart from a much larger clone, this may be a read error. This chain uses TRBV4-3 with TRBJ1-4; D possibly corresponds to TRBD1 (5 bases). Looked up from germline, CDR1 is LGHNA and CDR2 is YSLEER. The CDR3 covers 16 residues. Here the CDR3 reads CASCQGVGTGGEKLFF. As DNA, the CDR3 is TGCGCCAGCTGCCAAGGGGTCGGGACGGGAGGAGAAAAACTGTTTTTT.

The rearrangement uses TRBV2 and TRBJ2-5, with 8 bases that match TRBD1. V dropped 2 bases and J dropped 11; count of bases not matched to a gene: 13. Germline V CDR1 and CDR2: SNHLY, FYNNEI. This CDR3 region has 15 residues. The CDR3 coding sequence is TGTGCCAGCAGTGAATGGCAGGGGGCCGACAATGAGCAGTACTTC. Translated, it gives CASSEWQGADNEQYF. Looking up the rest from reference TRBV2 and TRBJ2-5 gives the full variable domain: EPEVTQTPSHQVTQMGQEVILRCVPISNHLYFYWYRQILGQKVEFLVSFYNNEISEKSEIFDDQFSVERPDGSNFTLKIRSTKLEDSAMYFCASSEWQGADNEQYFGPGTRLLVL.

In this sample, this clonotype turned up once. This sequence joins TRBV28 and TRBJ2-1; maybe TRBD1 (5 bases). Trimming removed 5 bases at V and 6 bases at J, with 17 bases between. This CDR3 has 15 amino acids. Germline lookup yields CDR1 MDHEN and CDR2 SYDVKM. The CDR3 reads CASSRDLGPINEQFF. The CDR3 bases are TGTGCCAGCAGTCGAGACTTGGGGCCCATCAATGAGCAGTTCTTC.

The CDR3 DNA sequence: TGCGCCAGCAGCACGACAGGGGGTTCTGAAAAACTGTTTTTT. Translating gives CASSTTGGSEKLFF. V and J are TRBV5-1 and TRBJ1-4, with 9 nucleotides matching TRBD1. Germline assignment: CDR1 SGHRS and CDR2 YFSETQ. The length of the CDR3 is 14 residues. With V trimmed by 4 bases and J by 7 bases, 5 bases remained unmatched.

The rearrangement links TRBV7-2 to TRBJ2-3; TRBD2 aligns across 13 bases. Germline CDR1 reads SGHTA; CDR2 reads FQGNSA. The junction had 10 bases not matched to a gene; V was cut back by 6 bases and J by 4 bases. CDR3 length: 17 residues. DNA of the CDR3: TGTGCCAGCAGGAGACTAGCGGGGGGATCGAAGGCAGATACGCAGTATTTT. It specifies CASRRLAGGSKADTQYF. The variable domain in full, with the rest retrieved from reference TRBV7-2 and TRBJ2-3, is GAGVSQSPSNKVTEKGKDVELRCDPISGHTALYWYRQSLGQGLEFLIYFQGNSAPDKSGLPSDRFSAERTGGSVSTLTIQRTQQEDSAVYLCASRRLAGGSKADTQYFGPGTRLTVL.